This is a list of T cell receptor beta chains from one sample in a study of shared clonotypes between healthy human individuals. TCRdb's table, derived via immunoSEQ multiplex PCR, lists solely in-frame clones and lacks some. This table holds about 2.1 million clones, just under 95% found once. What was sequenced was naive CD8+ T cells from PBMCs. All receptors derive from a man between 18 and 29 years old in good health. Some clones in this sample may be carry-over from other donors' samples. Each CDR3 is given with its conserved first and last residue. D genes are given only for firm matches. Rows may omit the clone size; those that give it use once, few, many or a size class.

v_gene	abundance	j_gene	d_gene	len	CDR3nt	CDR3aa
TRBV14	.	TRBJ1-5	.	14	TGTGCCAGCAGCCAAGAAGCCTCGGGACAGCCCCAGCATTTT	CASSQEASGQPQHF
TRBV9	.	TRBJ2-1	TRBD2	16	TGTGCCAGCAGTGGCGCGCGGGAGGGATCCTACAATGAGCAGTTCTTC	CASSGAREGSYNEQFF
TRBV21-1	.	TRBJ1-1	.	22	TGTGCCAGCAGCAAACGGAGAAACCGAACGATCAATGAGACAGGACAGAACACTGAAGCTTTCTTT	CASSKRRNRTINETGQNTEAFF
TRBV7-9	.	TRBJ2-7	.	16	TGTGCCAGCAGCTTACTGGGGAGGGGGACTAACTACGAGCAGTACTTC	CASSLLGRGTNYEQYF
TRBV2	.	TRBJ2-7	TRBD1	13	TGTGCCAGCAGTGGCCAGGGGGCTTACGAGCAGTACTTC	CASSGQGAYEQYF
TRBV16	.	TRBJ2-7	TRBD2	14	TGTGCCAGCAGCCTTGGACTAGCGGGAGTCGAGCAGTACTTC	CASSLGLAGVEQYF
TRBV9	.	TRBJ2-7	TRBD2	13	TGTGCCAGCGCGGGCGAGCGGGAGTACGAGCAGTACTTC	CASAGEREYEQYF
TRBV27	.	TRBJ1-2	.	12	TGTGCCAGCAGTCCCCACCGGGGCGGCTACACCTTC	CASSPHRGGYTF
TRBV27	.	TRBJ2-2	TRBD2	15	TGTGCCAGCAGTCCACTAGCGGGGGGCCCCGGGGAGCTGTTTTTT	CASSPLAGGPGELFF
TRBV4-1	.	TRBJ2-1	TRBD2	16	TGCGCCAGCAGCCAAGTTGGGACTAGCGGGACCAATGAGCAGTTCTTC	CASSQVGTSGTNEQFF
TRBV19	.	TRBJ2-2	.	14	TGTGCCAGTAGTATTGGGCTTAACACCGGGGAGCTGGTTTTT	CASSIGLNTGELVF
TRBV27	.	TRBJ1-1	.	14	TGTGCCAGCAGTTTATTAGGGAGGGACACTGAAGCTTTCTTT	CASSLLGRDTEAFF
TRBV27	.	TRBJ2-1	TRBD1	15	TGTGCCAGCAGTTCCCCCGGACAGGGGAAAGGGGAGCAGTTCTTC	CASSSPGQGKGEQFF
TRBV9	.	TRBJ2-7	.	17	TGTGCCAGCAGCGGACCCTTAAAGGGGGAGAGCTCCTACGAGCAGTACTTC	CASSGPLKGESSYEQYF
TRBV2	.	TRBJ2-7	.	14	TGTGCCAGCAGTGAACCCGGGGGCTCCTACGAGCAGTACTTC	CASSEPGGSYEQYF
TRBV5-1	.	TRBJ2-7	TRBD1	13	TGCGCCAGCAGCCCGGGGACAGGGGGAGAGCAGTACTTC	CASSPGTGGEQYF
TRBV7-9	.	TRBJ2-1	.	14	TGTGCCAGCAGCTCGGGGGCTGGACCCCACAAGCAGTTCTTC	CASSSGAGPHKQFF
TRBV2	once	TRBJ2-7	TRBD1	14	TGTGCCAGCAGGCCCCCGGGACAGTTATACGAGCAGTACTTC	CASRPPGQLYEQYF
TRBV7-2	.	TRBJ2-3	.	12	TGTGCCAGCAGCCCCCGTCGAACGACGCAGTATTTT	CASSPRRTTQYF
TRBV7-9	.	TRBJ2-3	.	12	TGTGCCAGCAGCTTTCAGGAAGATACGCAGTATTTT	CASSFQEDTQYF
TRBV14	.	TRBJ2-3	TRBD2	20	TGTGCCAGCAGCCAAGATCCCCTCCTTGGTAGCGGGTTGAGCACAGATACGCAGTATTTT	CASSQDPLLGSGLSTDTQYF